This is a list of T cell receptor beta chains from one sample in a study of blood T cell repertoires in COVID-19. Profiled with immunoSEQ multiplex PCR; TCRdb holds only in-frame clones, not every one. The sample has approximately 260,000 clones; roughly 81% are singletons. The specimen sequenced was PBMCs or T cells enriched from blood (not recorded which). These receptors originate from a woman aged 45-65 years who had been exposed to COVID-19. CDR3s include the opening cysteine and the closing phenylalanine or tryptophan. The D gene is left open where the match is weak. Where a row states a size, it is once, few, many or the class of an expanded clone; other rows omit it.

d_call,j_call,clone_size,v_call,cdr3_nt,cdr3_aa
NA,TRBJ2-2,NA,TRBV24-1,TGTGCCACCAGTCACACAGTAAACACCGGGGAGCTGTTTTTT,CATSHTVNTGELFF
NA,TRBJ1-3,NA,TRBV15,TGTGCCACCAGCAGAGACAGGGCTCCCTCTGGAAACACCATATATTTT,CATSRDRAPSGNTIYF
TRBD1,TRBJ2-7,NA,TRBV25-1,TGTGCCAGCAGTGGGTTTGCAGGGGACAGGCAGTACTTC,CASSGFAGDRQYF
NA,TRBJ1-2,NA,TRBV7-2,TGTGCCAGCAGCTTAGAGACAAACCGTGGCGGCTACACCTTC,CASSLETNRGGYTF
TRBD1,TRBJ1-6,once,TRBV5-6,TGTGCCAGCAGCCCTGGGACAGCAACCGAAGGTTCACCCCTCCACTTT,CASSPGTATEGSPLHF
NA,TRBJ2-7,NA,TRBV30,TGTGCCTGGTCCATGGGACACCCCTGGGGTGAGCAGTACTTC,CAWSMGHPWGEQYF
TRBD1,TRBJ2-1,NA,TRBV9,TGTGCCAGCAGCGTAGACAGGGGGACGAGGGATGAGCAGTTCTTC,CASSVDRGTRDEQFF
NA,TRBJ2-2,NA,TRBV2,TGTGCCAGCAGTGACCCGACCGGGGAGCTGTTTTTT,CASSDPTGELFF
NA,TRBJ2-1,NA,TRBV11-2,TGTGCCAGCAGCTCAGGGGACCCAGGCGATGAGCAGTTCTTC,CASSSGDPGDEQFF
NA,TRBJ2-2,NA,TRBV11-2,TGTGCCAGCACCATCAGGGTCACCGGGGAGCTGTTTTTT,CASTIRVTGELFF
NA,TRBJ2-7,NA,TRBV19,TGTGCCAGTAGTATGCCAGGGCTCGAGCAGTACTTC,CASSMPGLEQYF
NA,TRBJ1-1,NA,TRBV6-4,TGTGCCAGCAGTAGGGAAGGACAGACGGGCCCTGAAGCTTTCTTT,CASSREGQTGPEAFF
NA,TRBJ2-2,once,TRBV11-3,TGTGCCAGCAGCCAACGACATAACGGGGAGCTGTTTTTT,CASSQRHNGELFF
NA,TRBJ1-1,few,TRBV11-3,TGTGCCAGCAGCCTACAGGGGAACACTGAAGCTTTCTTT,CASSLQGNTEAFF
NA,TRBJ2-1,NA,TRBV28,TGTGCCAGCTGGGTCCCGCCCGGGGATGAGCAGTTCTTC,CASWVPPGDEQFF